Below, 29 T cell receptor beta chains from the same sample are listed, as sequenced in a study of PD-L1 blockade in urothelial cancer. Libraries were prepared by immunoSEQ multiplex PCR; TCRdb keeps only in-frame clonotypes and omits some of them. The data contain 28,000 or so clones, about 88% of them singletons. The input for sequencing was PBMCs, taken around atezolizumab (anti-PD-L1) treatment. These receptors originate from a man in his 60s with urothelial cancer.

This chain links TRBV30 with TRBJ1-5; tentative D call: TRBD1 (5 bases). This CDR3 contains 13 residues. Germline V gives CDR1 GTSNPN, CDR2 SVGIG (reference sequence). V was cut by 5 bases and J by 7 bases, with 15 bases left in between. Here the CDR3 DNA reads TGTGCCTGGTGCGCAGGGTCTGGGCAGCCCCAGCATTTT. Encoded protein: CAWCAGSGQPQHF.

The J gene is TRBJ2-5, the V gene TRBV30; 12 bases are a match to TRBD2. Germline trimming cut 0 bases from V and 4 bases from J; bases unmatched to any gene: 0. The CDR3 spans 14 residues. From germline, CDR1 is GTSNPN and CDR2 SVGIG (reference sequence). The CDR3 loop reads CAWSVTSGGETQYF. The CDR3 DNA reads as TGTGCCTGGAGTGTGACTAGCGGGGGAGAGACCCAGTACTTC. The full variable domain, its missing parts supplied by reference TRBV30 and TRBJ2-5, is SQTIHQWPATLVQPVGSPLSLECTVEGTSNPNLYWYRQAAGRGLQLLFYSVGIGQISSEVPQNLSASRPQDRQFILSSKKLLLSDSGFYLCAWSVTSGGETQYFGPGTRLLVL.

This clone was found a few times. The chain combines TRBV11-2 with TRBJ2-7; TRBD1 matches at 7 bases. The germline V gene encodes CDR1 SGHAT and CDR2 FQNNGV. The CDR3 runs 15 residues. V shed 2 bases and J 2 bases; nucleotides not matched to a gene: 6. The CDR3 nucleotides read TGTGCCAGCAGCTTACCCAGGGGGTCAGCCTACGAGCAGTACTTC. This codes for CASSLPRGSAYEQYF.

The genes are TRBV19 and TRBJ2-3; D remains ambiguous. Between the trimmed V and J ends, which lost 4 bases and 10 bases, there was a span of 9 bases. Germline V CDR1 and CDR2: LNHDA, SQIVND (reference sequence). The CDR3 covers 11 residues. The CDR3 loop reads CASSRGESQYF. The CDR3 coding sequence is TGTGCCAGTAGTAGAGGCGAATCGCAGTATTTT.

This chain links TRBV7-9 with TRBJ1-3, with unresolved D. This CDR3 has 13 residues. Trimming took 7 bases from V and 0 from J, leaving 7 bases between them. Germline V gene sequence: CDR1 SEHNR, CDR2 FQNEAQ (reference sequence). The CDR3 nucleotides are TGTGCCAGCATCCGGGGCTCTGGAAACACCATATATTTT. It is translated as CASIRGSGNTIYF. The full variable domain, completed using reference TRBV7-9 and TRBJ1-3, is DTGVSQNPRHKITKRGQNVTFRCDPISEHNRLYWYRQTLGQGPEFLTYFQNEAQLEKSRLLSDRFSAERPKGSFSTLEIQRTEQGDSAMYLCASIRGSGNTIYFGEGSWLTVV.

The chain recombines TRBV7-6 with TRBJ2-1; 10 nucleotides align to TRBD1. The V gene's germline CDR1 is SGHVS and CDR2 FNYEAQ. CDR3 length: 15 residues. With 5 bases clipped from V and 7 bases from J, the junction kept 8 bases outside the gene matches. The CDR3 loop is CASSPDRGRANEQFF. As DNA, the CDR3 is TGTGCCAGCAGCCCGGACAGGGGGAGGGCTAATGAGCAGTTCTTC.

This chain's CDR3 is CASSLSAGTSGPGGVNEQFF. The CDR3 bases are TGTGCCAGCAGCTTAAGTGCAGGGACTAGCGGGCCCGGGGGGGTCAATGAGCAGTTCTTC. This sequence joins TRBV13 and TRBJ2-1, with TRBD2 matching 12 bases. Germline values: CDR1 PRHDT, CDR2 FYEKMQ (reference sequence). With V trimmed by 2 bases and J by 6 bases, 17 bases remained unmatched. The CDR3 loop spans 20 amino acids.

This clone was seen only once. The chain joins TRBV6-1 to TRBJ2-1; maybe TRBD1 (6 bases). Germline values: CDR1 MNHNS, CDR2 SASEGT. This CDR3 is built from 12 residues. V lost 6 bases and J 7 bases, leaving 10 bases between the germline ends. The chain's CDR3 is CASRTRGNEQFF. DNA of the CDR3: TGTGCCAGCAGAACCAGGGGTAATGAGCAGTTCTTC.

CDR3 nucleotide sequence: TGTGCCAGCAGTTCGCGTGAGGGCTCTTATAGCAATCAGCCCCAGCATTTT. Protein sequence: CASSSREGSYSNQPQHF. The genes are TRBV28 and TRBJ1-5, with unresolved D. The V end lost 4 bases, the J end lost 0 bases, and 16 bases lay between the germline ends. This CDR3 region has 17 residues. Germline CDR1 MDHEN, CDR2 SYDVKM.

The chain links TRBV19 to TRBJ2-2, with TRBD1 matching 7 bases. The CDR3 has 16 amino acids. In germline, CDR1 is LNHDA, CDR2 SQIVND (reference sequence). J gave up 1 base and V 5 bases, and 7 bases lay outside the gene matches. The CDR3 nucleotides read TGTGCCAGTAGTCCCTACAGGGGAAGGAACACCGGGGAGCTGTTTTTT. It encodes CASSPYRGRNTGELFF.

This rearrangement joins TRBV5-4 to TRBJ2-7, with D possibly TRBD2 on 6 matching bases. Germline CDR1 SGHNT, CDR2 YYREEE (reference sequence). This CDR3 is built from 16 residues. Trimming stripped 0 bases from V and 1 base from J, with 14 bases between. CDR3 sequence (DNA): TGTGCCAGCAGCTTGGGCAGCGTAGCGGCTTCCTACGAGCAGTACTTC. It yields the protein CASSLGSVAASYEQYF.

The CDR3 nucleotides are TGTGCCAGCAGAGTAGCGGGGTCGAACACCGGGGAGCTGTTTTTT. Encoded protein: CASRVAGSNTGELFF. This chain uses TRBV6-5 with TRBJ2-2; the match to TRBD2 covers 8 bases. Looked up from germline, CDR1 is MNHEY and CDR2 is SVGAGI. Germline trimming cut 6 bases from V and 0 bases from J; bases unmatched to any gene: 3. The CDR3 covers 15 residues.

This rearrangement joins TRBV9 to TRBJ1-2; TRBD1 aligns across 11 bases. The germline V gene encodes CDR1 SGDLS and CDR2 YYNGEE. The CDR3 totals 16 residues. V was clipped by 5 bases and J by 3 bases; unmatched bases: 9. In DNA, the CDR3 is TGTGCCAGCAGTGGGACAGGGGGTATTTTAGACTATGGCTACACCTTC. Translation gives CASSGTGGILDYGYTF.

The chain links TRBV7-2 to TRBJ1-2, with a tentative D call TRBD1 (5 bases). The V gene lost 5 bases and the J gene lost 3 bases, with 22 bases spanning the gap. The V gene's germline CDR1 is SGHTA and CDR2 FQGNSA. CDR3 length equals 17 residues. CDR3 sequence: CASSQNPGSGLHYGYTF. DNA of the CDR3: TGTGCCAGCAGCCAAAACCCAGGGTCCGGCCTTCACTATGGCTACACCTTC.

The gene calls are TRBV30 and TRBJ1-2; a weak D match, TRBD1 (6 bases). The CDR3 has 17 amino acids. Germline values: CDR1 GTSNPN, CDR2 SVGIG (reference sequence). Trimming took 4 bases from V and 4 from J, leaving 25 bases between them. The CDR3 spells CAWNPAWGRGDFYGYTF. In DNA form, the CDR3 reads TGTGCCTGGAACCCAGCCTGGGGCAGGGGTGATTTCTATGGCTACACCTTC.

The V and J genes are TRBV5-4 and TRBJ2-3; 11 bases map to TRBD2. This CDR3 has 17 amino acids. Per germline, CDR1 SGHNT and CDR2 YYREEE (reference sequence). The ends lost 1 base at V and 0 bases at J; junction bases unmatched: 4. CDR3 nucleotide sequence: TGTGCCAGCAGCTTGCCAACTAGCGGGAGAAGCACAGATACGCAGTATTTT. Its protein product is CASSLPTSGRSTDTQYF.

This chain connects TRBV27 to TRBJ1-5; no firm D call. Germline V gene sequence: CDR1 MNHEY, CDR2 SMNVEV (reference sequence). The CDR3 has 13 amino acids. The ends were cut back, 6 bases at V and 5 bases at J, with 11 bases in the middle. The CDR3 protein is CASSSYGDQPQHF. The CDR3 DNA follows: TGTGCCAGCAGCTCCTACGGGGATCAGCCCCAGCATTTT.

This clone was seen a handful of times. The chain links TRBV18 to TRBJ1-5; D remains unclear. Germline V lookup: CDR1 KGHSH, CDR2 LQKENI. V dropped 4 bases and J dropped 7 bases, with 20 bases sitting between them. The CDR3 loop spans 16 amino acids. In nucleotides, the CDR3 is TGTGCCAGCTCACGAGATTTCCTAGATCCGGGGCAGCCCCAGCATTTT. It is translated as CASSRDFLDPGQPQHF.

The gene calls are TRBV2 and TRBJ2-3, with D possibly TRBD2 on 6 matching bases. Trimming stripped 4 bases from V and 5 bases from J, with 7 bases between. CDR3 size: 12 residues. Germline V CDR1 and CDR2: SNHLY, FYNNEI. CDR3 nucleotide sequence: TGTGCCAGCAGTGTCGGGAGAGATACGCAGTATTTT. The encoded protein is CASSVGRDTQYF.

The rearrangement joins TRBV27 to TRBJ2-3, with 12 bases lining up with TRBD2. V shed 7 bases and J 4 bases; nucleotides not matched to a gene: 6. CDR1 is MNHEY, CDR2 SMNVEV, per germline (reference sequence). This CDR3 region has 15 residues. The CDR3 spells CASKMTSGGADTQYF. CDR3 bases: TGTGCCAGCAAGATGACTAGCGGGGGCGCAGATACGCAGTATTTT.

The chain has TRBV5-1 and TRBJ1-3; D is unresolved. The V gene lost 0 bases and the J gene lost 1 base, with 5 bases spanning the gap. The V gene's germline CDR1 is SGHRS and CDR2 YFSETQ. The CDR3 contains 14 residues. The DNA for the CDR3 is TGCGCCAGCAGCTTGGCCCAGTCTGGAAACACCATATATTTT. Protein sequence: CASSLAQSGNTIYF.

The chain links TRBV16 to TRBJ2-1; 7 nucleotides line up with TRBD2. The CDR3 runs 16 residues. V trimming: 1 base; J trimming: 2 bases; junction bases outside the gene matches: 5. Germline V CDR1 and CDR2: KGHSY, FQNENV. The CDR3 DNA reads as TGTGCCAGCAGCCAATTGGGAGGGACCACCTACAATGAGCAGTTCTTC. Protein product: CASSQLGGTTYNEQFF.

In its sample, this clone ranks as medium-sized. The rearrangement links TRBV19 to TRBJ1-1; D perhaps matches TRBD1 (5 bases). Germline V CDR1 and CDR2: LNHDA, SQIVND (reference sequence). Deletions cut 4 bases from V and 0 bases from J, with 15 bases between. This CDR3 comprises 16 residues. As DNA, the CDR3 is TGTGCCAGTAGTACAGACTGGGGAGGGGTGAACACTGAAGCTTTCTTT. This encodes CASSTDWGGVNTEAFF.

The CDR3 spells CASSLGGSARTEAFF. CDR3 nucleotide sequence: TGTGCCAGCAGCTTAGGGGGGTCGGCGCGGACTGAAGCTTTCTTT. V gene TRBV7-3 combines with J gene TRBJ1-1; TRBD1 might be the D (5 bases). CDR1 and CDR2 (germline): SGHTA, FQGTGA. V was cut by 2 bases and J by 5 bases, with 15 bases left in between. The CDR3 spans 15 residues.

The chain is built from TRBV6-1 and TRBJ2-7, with a weak D call TRBD1 (7 bases). The CDR3 has 15 residues. Germline V gene lookup returns CDR1 MNHNS and CDR2 SASEGT. Trimming removed 2 bases from V and 2 bases from J, with 13 bases in between. In DNA form, the CDR3 reads TGTGCCAGCAGTGAAAGGCCAGGGGGGCCCTACGAGCAGTACTTC. Translation gives CASSERPGGPYEQYF.

The chain couples TRBV5-1 to TRBJ1-1; TRBD1 agrees at 7 bases. V dropped 7 bases and J dropped 5; count of bases not matched to a gene: 14. The germline V gene has CDR1 SGHRS and CDR2 YFSETQ. The CDR3 covers 15 residues. The CDR3 nucleotides are TGCGCCAGCCACGTAACAACCAGGGGGTCAACTGAAGCTTTCTTT. It encodes CASHVTTRGSTEAFF.

V and J are TRBV30 and TRBJ1-1, with D maybe TRBD1 (5 bases). Trimming pared 7 bases from V and 1 base from J, leaving 13 bases between. CDR3 length equals 13 residues. The V gene's germline CDR1 is GTSNPN and CDR2 SVGIG (reference sequence). The DNA of the CDR3 is TGTGCCTTTGCGGGACTCCAGAACACTGAAGCTTTCTTT. This gives the protein CAFAGLQNTEAFF.

This chain uses TRBV4-1 with TRBJ1-4, with 9 bases identical to TRBD1. After removal of 7 bases from V and 2 bases from J, the junction contained 14 bases not matched to a gene. From germline, CDR1 is MGHRA and CDR2 YSYEKL. This CDR3 contains 18 residues. The DNA of the CDR3 is TGCGCCAGCACCCTAAGCCGGGGACAGGGCTCGACTAATGAAAAACTGTTTTTT. Encoded protein: CASTLSRGQGSTNEKLFF.

The V gene is TRBV5-6, the J gene TRBJ2-5; a weak D match, TRBD2 (5 bases). There are 16 residues in the CDR3. V was trimmed by 1 base and J by 0 bases, leaving 13 bases between them. Germline CDR1 is SGHDT and CDR2 is YYEEEE. The CDR3 here is CASSLMASRYQETQYF. The DNA for the CDR3 is TGTGCCAGCAGCTTGATGGCTAGCAGGTACCAAGAGACCCAGTACTTC.